This entry is about one TCR beta chain. The sample originates from a study of blood T cell repertoires in COVID-19. Study-level background: The samples span acute and convalescent COVID-19 from the United States, Italy and Spain. T cells, B-cell-depleted T cells, or PBMCs provided the cDNA or gDNA that served as material.

Authors' processing steps: Amplification of reference gene primers was used by the study to estimate nucleated cell counts. This table comes from immunoSEQ multiplex PCR, and its TCRdb copy is limited to in-frame clones, with some not included. The V and J calls and clone size are taken from that table; D and trimming were inferred from the DNA. The sample gives approximately 57,000 clones, around 85% of which show up once; approximately 4.5% is in the top ten. The CDR3 contains 13 residues. The germline V and J ends were trimmed by 4 bases and 6 bases, with 11 bases remaining between them. The germline V gene has CDR1 SGHRS and CDR2 YFSETQ.

This chain connects TRBV5-1 to TRBJ1-3; the D is unclear. The receptor was isolated from a man in his forties with active COVID-19. Sequences were obtained from peripheral blood. In DNA, the CDR3 is TGCGCCAGCAGCCGGAACGAGGAAAACACCATATATTTT. Protein product: CASSRNEENTIYF. The variable domain in full, with the rest retrieved from reference TRBV5-1 and TRBJ1-3, is KAGVTQTPRYLIKTRGQQVTLSCSPISGHRSVSWYQQTPGQGLQFLFEYFSETQRNKGNFPGRFSGRQFSNSRSEMNVSTLELGDSALYLCASSRNEENTIYFGEGSWLTVV.